This T cell receptor (beta chain) was observed in a study of blood T cell repertoires in COVID-19. For the study at large: The origin of the acute and convalescent COVID-19 samples was the United States, Italy and Spain.

The CDR3 is 15 residues long. With 6 bases removed from V and 7 bases from J, the gap between germline ends came to 21 bases. Germline V gene lookup returns CDR1 MNHEY and CDR2 SMNVEV (reference sequence). Methods used by the authors: Estimation of nucleated cell counts relied on the amplification of reference gene primers. Method: immunoSEQ multiplex PCR; TCRdb's copy keeps in-frame clones and lacks some. V and J calls and clone size are those listed in that table; D and trimming were worked out from the DNA. The table shows approximately 210,000 clones, with around four fifths occurring only once. The source material was peripheral blood. The origin of this receptor is a man aged 25-45 years with active or convalescent COVID-19. The rearrangement links TRBV27 to TRBJ1-2; a weak D match, TRBD1 (6 bases). Here the CDR3 reads CASRATGPLGGGYTF. The CDR3 bases are TGTGCCAGCAGGGCCACAGGGCCTCTTGGGGGTGGCTACACCTTC.